Below are 14 T cell receptor beta chains sequenced from a single sample in a study of cytomegalovirus exposure and HLA in healthy donors. Produced via immunoSEQ multiplex PCR; TCRdb's table is partial and in-frame only. The sample contains about 200,000 clones, roughly 83% of which appear only once. Sequencing was performed on PBMCs. The receptor source for this set is a woman aged 18-35 years in good health and CMV-seronegative.

The CDR3 loop is CASSIPGQVNEQFF. The CDR3 DNA reads TGCGCCAGCAGCATCCCCGGACAGGTCAATGAGCAGTTCTTC. This chain connects TRBV5-1 to TRBJ2-1; 7 positions agree with TRBD1. The CDR3 extends over 14 amino acids. V lost 4 bases and J lost 6; bases outside the gene matches: 7. Germline CDR1 SGHRS, CDR2 YFSETQ.

This sequence joins TRBV4-1 and TRBJ1-1; 7 bases fit TRBD1. V lost 3 bases and J lost 5; bases outside the gene matches: 6. Germline lookup yields CDR1 MGHRA and CDR2 YSYEKL. This CDR3 has 14 amino acids. This CDR3 is CASSQGQWETEAFF. As DNA, the CDR3 is TGCGCCAGCAGCCAGGGACAGTGGGAGACTGAAGCTTTCTTT.

A single count supports this clone. The chain combines TRBV7-7 with TRBJ2-3, with no clear D. Trimming shortened V by 5 bases and J by 2 bases, and 11 bases separated the two germline ends. CDR3 length equals 14 residues. CDR1 is SSHAT and CDR2 is FNYEAQ in the germline V gene (reference sequence). CDR3 protein: CASSPGTSTDTQYF. The CDR3 DNA follows: TGTGCCAGCAGCCCTGGAACATCCACAGATACGCAGTATTTT. Complete variable domain (other parts from reference TRBV7-7 and TRBJ2-3): GAGVSQSPRYKVTKRGQDVTLRCDPISSHATLYWYQQALGQGPEFLTYFNYEAQPDKSGLPSDRFSAERPEGSISTLTIQRTEQRDSAMYRCASSPGTSTDTQYFGPGTRLTVL.

The chain carries TRBV10-2 and TRBJ1-2, with a possible D match to TRBD1 (6 bases). Germline V gene lookup returns CDR1 WSHSY and CDR2 SAAADI. The CDR3 has 14 residues. V lost 8 bases, J lost 7 bases, and 20 bases lay in between. The CDR3 sequence: CASGKTGLPFGYTF. The CDR3 coding sequence is TGCGCCAGCGGAAAGACAGGCCTCCCGTTTGGCTACACCTTC.

The rearrangement uses TRBV2 and TRBJ1-5; D unresolved. V lost 3 bases and J lost 4, with 16 bases in between. The CDR3 runs 16 residues. Germline CDR1 SNHLY, CDR2 FYNNEI. CDR3 sequence reads: CASSDLVQEGNQPQHF. Written as DNA, the CDR3 is TGTGCCAGCAGTGATCTGGTCCAGGAGGGAAATCAGCCCCAGCATTTT.

The chain links TRBV27 to TRBJ2-7; no reliable D call. Germline CDR1 is MNHEY and CDR2 is SMNVEV (reference sequence). This CDR3 is built from 14 residues. Between the trimmed V and J ends, which lost 5 bases and 2 bases, there was a span of 13 bases. CDR3: CASSPLLNTYEQYF. CDR3 nucleotide sequence: TGTGCCAGCAGTCCCTTACTAAACACCTACGAGCAGTACTTC.

The chain combines TRBV27 with TRBJ1-5, with TRBD1 matching over 7 bases. CDR1 and CDR2 from the germline V gene are MNHEY and SMNVEV (reference sequence). The CDR3 extends over 15 amino acids. The ends lost 7 bases at V and 0 bases at J; junction bases unmatched: 6. In DNA, the CDR3 is TGTGCCAGCACTCCCGGGACAGCTAGCAATCAGCCCCAGCATTTT. This encodes CASTPGTASNQPQHF.

This sequence joins TRBV5-1 and TRBJ1-1; D remains unclear. Trimming left V 4 bases short and J 1 base short, with 8 bases between. CDR1 and CDR2 (germline): SGHRS, YFSETQ. The CDR3 loop spans 13 amino acids. The chain's CDR3 is CASSVTTNTEAFF. CDR3 nucleotide sequence: TGCGCCAGCAGCGTGACAACGAACACTGAAGCTTTCTTT.

The chain links TRBV29-1 to TRBJ1-1; a weak D match, TRBD1 (5 bases). This CDR3 has 12 amino acids. CDR1 SQVTM and CDR2 ANQGSEA come from the germline V gene. V was cut by 7 bases and J by 0 bases, with 9 bases left in between. The CDR3 protein is CSGGGMNTEAFF. The DNA for the CDR3 is TGCAGCGGGGGCGGGATGAACACTGAAGCTTTCTTT.

J is TRBJ1-1 and V is TRBV7-3; weak D call: TRBD1 (5 bases). V dropped 0 bases and J dropped 0 bases, with 8 bases sitting between them. This CDR3 comprises 15 residues. Germline assignment: CDR1 SGHTA and CDR2 FQGTGA. The CDR3 reads CASSLTSQVNTEAFF. The CDR3 region has the DNA TGTGCCAGCAGCTTAACGTCACAGGTGAACACTGAAGCTTTCTTT.

The rearrangement joins TRBV7-9 to TRBJ2-1; 7 bases are a match to TRBD2. The CDR3 runs to 15 residues. Germline V gene lookup returns CDR1 SEHNR and CDR2 FQNEAQ (reference sequence). The J segment lost 7 bases and the V segment lost 5 bases, leaving 11 bases of the junction unmatched. The CDR3: CASSVPGLRGNEQFF. Here the CDR3 DNA reads TGTGCCAGCAGCGTCCCGGGACTACGTGGGAATGAGCAGTTCTTC.

V and J are TRBV7-2 and TRBJ1-5; no firm D call. Germline CDR1 and CDR2: SGHTA and FQGNSA. V was pared by 4 bases and J by 9 bases, with 13 bases between. The CDR3 contains 13 residues. CDR3 sequence reads: CASSSTRQLPQHF. The CDR3 coding sequence is TGTGCCAGCAGCTCCACCCGGCAATTGCCCCAGCATTTT.

The V call is TRBV21-1, the J call TRBJ2-7. TRBV21-1 is a recognized pseudogene. The length of the CDR3 is 16 residues. The CDR3 bases are TGTGCCAGCAGCCTCTCCCAATCCGGGACGGAGTACGAGCAGTACTTC. Amino acid sequence: CASSLSQSGTEYEQYF.

The V and J genes are TRBV30 and TRBJ2-7, with a possible D match to TRBD2 (6 bases). This CDR3 region has 11 residues. V dropped 5 bases and J dropped 4 bases, with 9 bases sitting between them. Germline loops: CDR1 GTSNPN, CDR2 SVGIG (reference sequence). Written as DNA, the CDR3 is TGTGCCTGGGGGGAGGATTACGAGCAGTACTTC. This translates into CAWGEDYEQYF.